Sequencing of this TCR beta chain was carried out in a study of T cell repertoires in cytomegalovirus infection. At the level of the study: Evidence of both CMV infection and a matching HLA type came from public TCR beta signatures.

General study results and limits: Carriage of CMV together with the relevant HLA was identifiable through cumulative public TCR beta family frequency. HLA-C-restricted CMV clonotypes gave the most frequent clonotype in two of eight donors.

A remark on this clonotype: As yet, its antigen is unknown. With a much larger clone just one base away, this may be a read error. No conserved phenylalanine or tryptophan ends this CDR3, so it is likely a read error.

TCRdb reanalysed the reads using MiXCR and keeps one entry per CDR3 protein. Here the sample spans around 94,000 distinct CDR3 sequences, approximately 15% being singletons. With 6 bases clipped from V and 1 base from J, the junction kept 6 bases outside the gene matches. This CDR3 region has 15 residues. The germline V gene encodes CDR1 SGHTA and CDR2 FQGTGA. The V gene is TRBV7-3, the J gene TRBJ1-1; 9 bases align to TRBD1. Sequencing was done on a sample of PBMCs. This clonotype was sampled from a human donor in good health (CMV status not recorded). Some clones in this sample may be carry-over from other donors' samples. CDR3 nucleotide sequence: TGTGCCAGCAGTAAACCGGGACAGGGGAACACTGAAGCTTTCTAT. Translated, it gives CASSKPGQGNTEAFY.